A selection of T cell receptor beta chains follows, all from one sample in a study of shared clonotypes between healthy human individuals. Sequencing used immunoSEQ multiplex PCR; TCRdb keeps in-frame clones, though not all of them. The data show millions of clones, with about 92% seen just once and under 2% held by the top ten. The source material was naive CD8+ T cells from PBMCs. The receptors originated from a man aged 18 to 30 in good health. Some clones in this sample may be carry-over from other donors' samples. CDR3s include the opening cysteine and the closing phenylalanine or tryptophan. D genes are given only for firm matches. Clone size, where shown, is once, few, many, or a class for clones that have expanded.

J gene	clone size	D gene	V gene	CDR3 length	CDR3 protein	CDR3 DNA
TRBJ2-7	NA	TRBD2	TRBV5-5	16	CASSPTPREGPYEQYF	TGTGCCAGCAGCCCCACCCCCCGGGAGGGCCCTTACGAGCAGTACTTC
TRBJ2-1	NA	NA	TRBV10-1	14	CASSRALLEGEQFF	TGCGCCAGCTCCAGAGCGCTCCTCGAAGGTGAGCAGTTCTTC
TRBJ1-3	NA	TRBD1	TRBV27	17	CASSLGAGQSSGNTIYF	TGTGCCAGCAGTTTAGGGGCGGGACAGAGCTCTGGAAACACCATATATTTT
TRBJ2-1	NA	NA	TRBV5-6	14	CASSTDGRRNEQFF	TGTGCCAGCAGCACAGACGGGAGAAGGAATGAGCAGTTCTTC
TRBJ2-2	NA	TRBD2	TRBV5-4	15	CASSLRREGFRELFF	TGTGCCAGCAGCTTGCGGCGGGAGGGCTTCAGGGAGCTGTTTTTT
TRBJ1-2	NA	NA	TRBV27	13	CASSWGGTYGYTF	TGTGCCAGCTCCTGGGGGGGGACCTATGGCTACACCTTC
TRBJ2-5	NA	TRBD1	TRBV7-8	14	CASSPWTGGETQYF	TGTGCCAGCAGCCCCTGGACAGGGGGCGAGACCCAGTACTTC
TRBJ2-2	NA	NA	TRBV4-3	13	CASSQDKPGELFF	TGCGCCAGCAGCCAGGATAAACCCGGGGAGCTGTTTTTT
TRBJ1-5	NA	NA	TRBV28	18	CASREGQGVAYSNQPQHF	TGTGCCAGCAGAGAAGGACAAGGAGTTGCTTATAGCAATCAGCCCCAGCATTTT
TRBJ2-7	NA	TRBD2	TRBV28	14	CASSLSGDVYEQYF	TGTGCCAGCAGTTTGAGCGGGGATGTCTACGAGCAGTACTTC
TRBJ1-1	NA	NA	TRBV27	15	CASSKGLNGNTEAFF	TGTGCCAGCAGCAAGGGACTCAATGGGAACACTGAAGCTTTCTTT
TRBJ2-7	NA	TRBD1	TRBV18	13	CASSPGTVYEQYF	TGTGCCAGCTCACCAGGGACAGTCTACGAGCAGTACTTC
TRBJ1-1	NA	NA	TRBV5-1	15	CASSPLRAGNTEAFF	TGCGCCAGCAGCCCCCTCAGGGCAGGGAACACTGAAGCTTTCTTT
TRBJ1-5	few	NA	TRBV30	12	CAWRTGDQPQHF	TGTGCCTGGAGGACCGGGGATCAGCCCCAGCATTTT
TRBJ1-1	NA	NA	TRBV27	16	CASRGAVKLWGTEAFF	TGTGCCAGCAGGGGTGCGGTTAAACTCTGGGGCACTGAAGCTTTCTTT
TRBJ2-1	NA	NA	TRBV7-9	15	CASSSNRVGYNEQFF	TGTGCCAGCAGCTCGAACAGGGTGGGGTACAATGAGCAGTTCTTC
TRBJ2-3	NA	NA	TRBV27	15	CASSPGPTSTDTQYF	TGTGCCAGCAGTCCAGGGCCAACTAGCACAGATACGCAGTATTTT
TRBJ2-1	NA	NA	TRBV6-1	17	CASSEVEVALTYNEQFF	TGTGCCAGCAGTGAAGTTGAGGTAGCGCTTACCTACAATGAGCAGTTCTTC
TRBJ1-3	NA	NA	TRBV10-3	15	CAISESSQGGNTIYF	TGTGCCATCAGTGAGTCCAGCCAGGGAGGAAACACCATATATTTT
TRBJ2-1	NA	TRBD1	TRBV19	15	CASSPGQAPYNEQFF	TGTGCCAGTAGTCCAGGACAGGCACCATACAATGAGCAGTTCTTC
TRBJ1-1	NA	NA	TRBV11-1	17	CASSPDMRQGWDTEAFF	TGTGCCAGCAGCCCGGACATGCGACAAGGTTGGGACACTGAAGCTTTCTTT
TRBJ1-1	NA	NA	TRBV28	18	CASSLYPRVVVMNTEAFF	TGTGCCAGCAGTTTATACCCGCGGGTAGTGGTTATGAACACTGAAGCTTTCTTT
TRBJ2-6	NA	TRBD1	TRBV7-6	19	CASSLGLRQGASGANVLTF	TGTGCCAGCAGCTTAGGGTTGAGACAGGGTGCTTCTGGGGCCAACGTCCTGACTTTC
TRBJ1-1	NA	NA	TRBV30	12	CAWQGPQPEAFF	TGTGCCTGGCAGGGTCCCCAACCTGAAGCTTTCTTT
TRBJ1-1	NA	NA	TRBV7-5	14	CARSSRGGNTEAFF	TGTGCCAGAAGCTCCCGGGGGGGCAACACTGAAGCTTTCTTT
TRBJ2-2	NA	NA	TRBV7-9	12	CASSEGTGELFF	TGTGCCAGCAGCGAGGGTACCGGGGAGCTGTTTTTT
TRBJ1-2	NA	NA	TRBV5-4	13	CASSLWGSYGYTF	TGTGCCAGCAGCTTGTGGGGGAGCTATGGCTACACCTTC
TRBJ2-7	NA	NA	TRBV30	13	CAGRSGSGYEQYF	TGTGCCGGGAGGTCCGGGAGCGGGTACGAGCAGTACTTC
TRBJ2-1	NA	TRBD1	TRBV7-9	15	CASSLDRGRRNEQFF	TGTGCCAGCAGCTTGGACAGGGGGCGTCGGAATGAGCAGTTCTTC
TRBJ2-7	NA	TRBD1	TRBV7-2	17	CASSLAGGYSTHYEQYF	TGTGCCAGCAGCTTGGCAGGGGGCTACTCAACCCACTACGAGCAGTACTTC
TRBJ2-5	once	NA	TRBV7-9	13	CASSPRTFETQYF	TGTGCCAGCAGCCCCCGGACCTTCGAGACCCAGTACTTC
TRBJ2-7	NA	TRBD1	TRBV27	15	CASSLGRQGSHEQYF	TGTGCCAGCAGTTTGGGACGACAGGGATCCCACGAGCAGTACTTC
TRBJ1-2	NA	TRBD1	TRBV5-5	19	CASSSLLGQGVQANYGYTF	TGTGCCAGCAGCTCCCTGCTTGGGCAGGGGGTTCAAGCTAACTATGGCTACACCTTC
TRBJ1-5	NA	TRBD1	TRBV27	14	CASSAGGSSQPQHF	TGTGCCAGCAGCGCAGGGGGGTCTAGTCAGCCCCAGCATTTT
TRBJ2-7	NA	TRBD1	TRBV4-1	13	CASSPGTGAEQYF	TGCGCCAGCAGCCCTGGGACAGGGGCCGAGCAGTACTTC
TRBJ2-5	NA	NA	TRBV19	14	CASSDRAGVETQYF	TGTGCCAGTAGTGACCGCGCAGGAGTGGAGACCCAGTACTTC
TRBJ2-3	NA	TRBD2	TRBV7-9	17	CASSTRPGGRALDTQYF	TGTGCCAGCAGCACGCGCCCGGGCGGGAGGGCTCTAGATACGCAGTATTTT
TRBJ1-6	NA	TRBD1	TRBV10-3	17	CAISTTGTGNQNSPLHF	TGTGCCATCAGTACCACCGGGACAGGGAACCAGAATTCACCCCTCCACTTT
TRBJ1-5	once	NA	TRBV10-3	17	CAISEGTKMGLRQPQHF	TGTGCCATCAGTGAGGGGACAAAGATGGGGTTAAGGCAGCCCCAGCATTTT
TRBJ2-3	NA	NA	TRBV7-6	15	CASSLTGTFTDTQYF	TGTGCCAGCAGCTTAACAGGGACCTTCACAGATACGCAGTATTTT
TRBJ2-3	NA	NA	TRBV7-9	15	CASSPRYTQEDTQYF	TGTGCCAGCAGCCCTCGCTATACGCAGGAGGATACGCAGTATTTT
TRBJ2-7	NA	TRBD2	TRBV5-4	16	CASSLGLAGKIYEQYF	TGTGCCAGCAGCCTTGGACTAGCGGGAAAAATCTACGAGCAGTACTTC
TRBJ2-7	NA	NA	TRBV7-7	13	CASSLGRGHEQYF	TGTGCCAGCAGCTTAGGCAGGGGCCACGAGCAGTACTTC
TRBJ2-7	NA	NA	TRBV28	12	CAIGRLSDEQYF	TGTGCCATCGGACGGCTGAGCGACGAGCAGTACTTC
TRBJ2-3	NA	NA	TRBV28	15	CASRRAFMGTDTQYF	TGTGCCAGCAGGCGGGCTTTCATGGGCACAGATACGCAGTATTTT
TRBJ1-1	NA	NA	TRBV14	16	CASSHLQGIGNTEAFF	TGTGCCAGCAGCCACCTGCAGGGGATCGGGAACACTGAAGCTTTCTTT
TRBJ2-2	NA	NA	TRBV6-5	14	CASNPTGNTGELFF	TGTGCCAGCAACCCAACAGGGAACACCGGGGAGCTGTTTTTT
TRBJ2-5	NA	NA	TRBV13	14	CASSLDRFQETQYF	TGTGCCAGCAGCTTAGACAGATTCCAAGAGACCCAGTACTTC
TRBJ1-1	NA	TRBD1	TRBV27	14	CASSWTGGFTEAFF	TGTGCCAGCAGTTGGACAGGGGGTTTCACTGAAGCTTTCTTT
TRBJ1-2	NA	TRBD1	TRBV7-3	18	CASSFHYITTGAGYGYTF	TGTGCCAGCAGCTTTCATTATATAACGACAGGGGCAGGCTATGGCTACACCTTC
TRBJ2-7	NA	NA	TRBV28	14	CASSLSARRYEQYF	TGTGCCAGCAGTTTATCGGCCCGGAGGTACGAGCAGTACTTC
TRBJ2-7	NA	NA	TRBV7-2	11	CASSANGEQYF	TGTGCCAGCAGCGCGAATGGCGAGCAGTACTTC
TRBJ2-7	NA	TRBD1	TRBV28	14	CASKGTGRVYEQYF	TGTGCCAGCAAGGGGACAGGGAGGGTGTACGAGCAGTACTTC
TRBJ1-1	once	TRBD1	TRBV30	16	CAWSDSQGNKGTEAFF	TGTGCCTGGAGCGACTCACAGGGGAATAAGGGGACTGAAGCTTTCTTT
TRBJ2-5	NA	TRBD2	TRBV9	17	CASSGGKREALKETQYF	TGTGCCAGCAGCGGAGGAAAGCGGGAGGCGCTGAAAGAGACCCAGTACTTC
TRBJ2-1	NA	TRBD1	TRBV20-1	10	CSAPDREQFF	TGCAGTGCTCCGGACAGGGAGCAGTTCTTC
TRBJ1-1	few	NA	TRBV7-6	14	CASSLAGVNTEAFF	TGTGCCAGCAGCTTAGCGGGGGTGAACACTGAAGCTTTCTTT
TRBJ2-3	NA	NA	TRBV9	17	CASSVKRDLKVTDTQYF	TGTGCCAGCAGCGTAAAGAGGGACCTCAAGGTGACAGATACGCAGTATTTT